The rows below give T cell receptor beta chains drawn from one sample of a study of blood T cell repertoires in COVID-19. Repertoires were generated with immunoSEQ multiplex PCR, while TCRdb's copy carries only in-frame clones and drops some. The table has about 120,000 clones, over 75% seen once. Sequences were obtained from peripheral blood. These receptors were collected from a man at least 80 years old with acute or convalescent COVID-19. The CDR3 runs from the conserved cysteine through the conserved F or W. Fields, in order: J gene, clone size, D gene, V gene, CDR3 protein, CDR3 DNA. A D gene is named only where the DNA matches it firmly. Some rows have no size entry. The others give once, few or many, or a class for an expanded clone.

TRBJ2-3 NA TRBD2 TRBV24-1 CATSDLSSGRDTQYF TGTGCCACCAGTGATTTGTCCAGCGGGAGGGATACGCAGTATTTT
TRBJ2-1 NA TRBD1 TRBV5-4 CASRLTGLNEQFF TGTGCCAGCAGGCTGACAGGGCTCAATGAGCAGTTCTTC
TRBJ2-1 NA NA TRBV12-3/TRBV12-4 CASSPKLATEQFF TGTGCCAGCAGCCCCAAACTAGCAACTGAGCAGTTCTTC
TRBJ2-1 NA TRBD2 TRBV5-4 CASSSGGVAGVSYNEQFF TGTGCCAGCAGCTCGGGGGGCGTAGCGGGGGTTTCCTACAATGAGCAGTTCTTC
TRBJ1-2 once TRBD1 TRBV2 CASSRTGNGYTF TGTGCCAGCAGCAGGACAGGGAATGGCTACACCTTC
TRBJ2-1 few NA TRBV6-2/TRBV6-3 CASSIEGAYNEQFF TGTGCCAGCAGTATCGAGGGGGCCTACAATGAGCAGTTCTTC
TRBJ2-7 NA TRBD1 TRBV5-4 CASKKGQASYEQYF TGTGCCAGCAAGAAGGGACAGGCCTCCTACGAGCAGTACTTC
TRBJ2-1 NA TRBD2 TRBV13 CASSLEGTTLYNEQFF TGTGCCAGCAGCTTAGAGGGGACTACGCTTTACAATGAGCAGTTCTTC
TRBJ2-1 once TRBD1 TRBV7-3 CASSTRQGNEQFF TGTGCCAGCAGCACCAGACAGGGCAATGAGCAGTTCTTC
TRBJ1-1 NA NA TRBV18 CASSPGGGIGAFF TGTGCCAGCTCACCAGGGGGGGGAATCGGAGCTTTCTTT
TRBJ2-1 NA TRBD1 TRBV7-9 CASSWTTTGEAYNEQFF TGTGCCAGCAGCTGGACCACGACAGGGGAGGCCTACAATGAGCAGTTCTTC
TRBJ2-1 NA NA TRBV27 CASSLQGLLVNEQFF TGTGCCAGCAGTTTACAGGGGTTGTTGGTCAATGAGCAGTTCTTC
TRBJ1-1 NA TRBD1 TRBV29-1 CSVDGTGGAVNTEAFF TGCAGCGTTGATGGGACAGGGGGCGCGGTGAACACTGAAGCTTTCTTT
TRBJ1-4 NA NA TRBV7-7 CASSQDWEKLFF TGTGCCAGCAGCCAGGATTGGGAAAAACTGTTTTTT
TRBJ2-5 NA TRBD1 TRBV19 CASSWDRAIETQYF TGTGCCAGTAGCTGGGACAGGGCGATCGAGACCCAGTACTTC
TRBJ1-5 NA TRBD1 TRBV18 CASSPMTGGGNQPQHF TGTGCCAGCTCACCGATGACAGGGGGCGGCAATCAGCCCCAGCATTTT
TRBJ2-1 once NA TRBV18 CASSYLQGQDEQFF TGTGCCAGCTCCTATCTACAGGGTCAGGATGAGCAGTTCTTC
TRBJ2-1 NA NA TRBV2 CASNAMRQSSSYNEQFF TGTGCCAGCAATGCCATGAGACAGTCAAGCTCCTACAATGAGCAGTTCTTC
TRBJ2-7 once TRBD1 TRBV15 CATSRALTGTAYEQYF TGTGCCACCAGCAGAGCCCTAACCGGGACAGCCTACGAGCAGTACTTC
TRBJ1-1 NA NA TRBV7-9 CASAFNQGGDTEAFF TGTGCCAGCGCTTTTAACCAGGGAGGGGACACTGAAGCTTTCTTT
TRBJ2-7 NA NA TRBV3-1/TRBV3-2 CASSQDRIEQYF TGTGCCAGCAGCCAAGACAGAATCGAGCAGTACTTC
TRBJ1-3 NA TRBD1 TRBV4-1 CASSPQGGSGNTIYF TGCGCCAGCAGCCCACAGGGGGGCTCTGGAAACACCATATATTTT
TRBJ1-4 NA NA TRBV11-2 CASSLGGLREKLFF TGTGCCAGCAGCTTAGGCGGACTAAGGGAAAAACTGTTTTTT
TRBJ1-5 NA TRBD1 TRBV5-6 CASSRGQGEQPQHF TGTGCCAGCAGCCGGGGACAGGGTGAACAGCCCCAGCATTTT
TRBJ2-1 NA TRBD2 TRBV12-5 CASVLGTSIREQFF TGTGCTAGTGTTCTGGGGACTAGCATAAGGGAGCAGTTCTTC
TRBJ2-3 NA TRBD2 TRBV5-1 CASSPGTSSETDTQYF TGCGCCAGCAGCCCTGGGACTAGCTCCGAAACAGATACGCAGTATTTT
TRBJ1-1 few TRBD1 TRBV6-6 CAGLGTEDTEAFF TGTGCCGGACTCGGGACAGAGGACACTGAAGCTTTCTTT